These 5 T cell receptor beta chains were all obtained from the same sample, sequenced in a study of blood T cell repertoires in COVID-19. Measured with immunoSEQ multiplex PCR; TCRdb has only the in-frame clones, and not every one. This table holds 30,000 to 35,000 clones, roughly nine tenths found once. The material sequenced was peripheral blood. The origin of the receptors is a man of 80 years or more with acute or convalescent COVID-19.

The table lists this clone with a count of one. CDR3 DNA sequence: TGTGCCAGCAGCCCTACTAGCGGGAGTGGGGATGAGCAGTTCTTC. Amino acid sequence: CASSPTSGSGDEQFF. The chain has TRBV4-2 and TRBJ2-1, with 11 positions matching TRBD2. The trim removed 4 bases at V and 8 bases at J, leaving 7 bases unmatched. Per the germline V gene, CDR1 is LGHNA and CDR2 is YNFKEQ. The CDR3 covers 15 residues.

V is TRBV27 and J is TRBJ2-7, with D possibly TRBD1 on 5 matching bases. CDR3 length: 15 amino acids. In germline, CDR1 is MNHEY, CDR2 SMNVEV (reference sequence). V lost 5 bases and J 6 bases, leaving 20 bases between the germline ends. Here the CDR3 DNA reads TGTGCCAGCAGTCTTTATGGCGATCAGGGATCCGAGCAGTACTTC. Amino acids: CASSLYGDQGSEQYF.

The chain employs TRBV5-1 and TRBJ1-2; 9 bases map to TRBD1. This CDR3 comprises 16 residues. V dropped 2 bases and J dropped 3; count of bases not matched to a gene: 8. The germline gives CDR1 SGHRS, CDR2 YFSETQ. Written as DNA, the CDR3 is TGCGCCAGCAGCTTAGACCCACAGGGGGCGGACTATGGCTACACCTTC. Translation: CASSLDPQGADYGYTF.

This chain joins TRBV27 and TRBJ1-1; 9 bases are a match to TRBD1. The V and J ends lost 5 bases and 0 bases, in that order; junction bases with no gene match: 7. CDR1 is MNHEY, CDR2 SMNVEV, per germline (reference sequence). There are 16 residues in the CDR3. The CDR3 DNA follows: TGTGCCAGCAGTCCCTGGACAGGGGCCATGAACACTGAAGCTTTCTTT. Amino acid sequence: CASSPWTGAMNTEAFF.

V usage is TRBV19 and J usage is TRBJ1-6; 8 nucleotides align to TRBD1. J gave up 7 bases and V 4 bases, and 6 bases lay outside the gene matches. The germline CDR1 and CDR2 sequences are LNHDA and SQIVND (reference sequence). This CDR3 comprises 15 residues. The CDR3 nucleotides read TGTGCCAGTAGTAACCGGGACAGGTTAAATTCACCCCTCCACTTT. Protein sequence: CASSNRDRLNSPLHF.